This TCR beta chain appears in the sequencing data of a study of T-cell reconstitution after alpha-beta-depleted transplantation in children. A library of TCRbeta sequences, prepared with unique molecular identifiers, was generated. TCRdb ran MiXCR on the PCR reads and lists one entry per CDR3 protein. This sample yields about 190,000 distinct CDR3 sequences, of which roughly 7.5% are seen a single time; 3% belongs to the top ten. Per the germline V gene, CDR1 is SQVTM and CDR2 is ANQGSEA. V was cut by 4 bases and J by 4 bases, with 11 bases left in between. The CDR3 is 14 amino acids. This clonotype was seen many times.

The sequence came from a human donor who donated a stem cell graft to a child with Wiskott-Aldrich syndrome. This specimen was PBMCs from the stem cell graft donor, taken from the stem cell graft. The chain links TRBV29-1 to TRBJ2-6; no clear D gene. Here the CDR3 reads CSVVDRAGANVLTF. The CDR3, as DNA: TGCAGCGTTGTTGATCGGGCCGGGGCCAACGTCCTGACTTTC.